This record looks at one T cell receptor beta chain sequence and its context. What it binds is not known. V dropped 7 bases and J dropped 0; count of bases not matched to a gene: 6. This CDR3 contains 15 residues. Germline V gives CDR1 MDHEN, CDR2 SYDVKM. This record belongs to a study of cytomegalovirus exposure and HLA in healthy donors. General study results and limits: Reported results showed that the classifier diagnosed cytomegalovirus status with high specificity and sensitivity. A later analysis showed that HLA-associated TCR beta chains had undergone more clonal expansion than equally common others.

Vbeta (60) and Jbeta (13) primers were used in the PCR. Measured with immunoSEQ multiplex PCR; TCRdb has only the in-frame clones, and not every one. This sample carries about 160,000 clones, approximately 81% of them seen once, and the ten largest clones take 1%. The receptor was derived from a boy younger than 10 in good health and CMV-seronegative. The chain joins TRBV28 to TRBJ1-5, with 7 bases that match TRBD1. What was sequenced was PBMCs. The CDR3 sequence is CASTWTGYSNQPQHF. In nucleotides, the CDR3 is TGTGCCAGCACATGGACAGGATATAGCAATCAGCCCCAGCATTTT.